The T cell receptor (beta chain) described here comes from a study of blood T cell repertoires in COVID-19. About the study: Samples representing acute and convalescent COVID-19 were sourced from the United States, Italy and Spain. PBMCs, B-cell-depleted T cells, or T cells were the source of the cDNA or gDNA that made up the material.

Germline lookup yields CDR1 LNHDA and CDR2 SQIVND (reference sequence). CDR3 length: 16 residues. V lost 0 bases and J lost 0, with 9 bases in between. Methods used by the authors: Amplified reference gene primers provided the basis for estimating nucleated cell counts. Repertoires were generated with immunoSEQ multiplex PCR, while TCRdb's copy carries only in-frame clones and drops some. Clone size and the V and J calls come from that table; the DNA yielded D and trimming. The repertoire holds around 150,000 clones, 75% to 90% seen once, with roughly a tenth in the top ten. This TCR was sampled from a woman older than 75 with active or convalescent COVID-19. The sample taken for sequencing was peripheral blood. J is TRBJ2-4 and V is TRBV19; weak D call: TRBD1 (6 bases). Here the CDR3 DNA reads TGTGCCAGTAGTATAGACGGACAGCTAGCCAAAAACATTCAGTACTTC. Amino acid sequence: CASSIDGQLAKNIQYF. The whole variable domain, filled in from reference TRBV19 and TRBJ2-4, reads DGGITQSPKYLFRKEGQNVTLSCEQNLNHDAMYWYRQDPGQGLRLIYYSQIVNDFQKGDIAEGYSVSREKKESFPLTVTSAQKNPTAFYLCASSIDGQLAKNIQYFGAGTRLSVL.